Listed here are 22 T cell receptor beta chains from one sample, sequenced in a study of blood T cell repertoires in COVID-19. Sequencing was performed with immunoSEQ multiplex PCR; in TCRdb, only in-frame clones are kept and a portion is missing. The sample carries approximately 200,000 clones, 94% recorded once. Specimen: peripheral blood. These receptors were collected from a young man with COVID-19, enrolled during active disease.

The CDR3 spells CASSPGQNGLGNTIYF. CDR3 coding DNA: TGTGCCAGCAGCCCGGGACAGAACGGACTCGGAAACACCATATATTTT. The V call is TRBV7-7, the J call TRBJ1-3; 7 nucleotides agree with TRBD1. The junction had 11 bases not matched to a gene; V was cut back by 5 bases and J by 4 bases. The CDR3 contains 16 residues. Germline lookup yields CDR1 SSHAT and CDR2 FNYEAQ (reference sequence).

As to this clone: One end of the junction does not line up with germline, which may come from a read error. V usage is TRBV14 and J usage is TRBJ1-1, with no clear D. CDR1 and CDR2 (germline): SGHDN, FVKESK. This CDR3 region has 15 residues. CDR3 region: CASSQVGPRGTVAFF. The CDR3 DNA reads TGTGCCAGCAGCCAAGTGGGCCCACGGGGAACTGTAGCTTTCTTT.

The chain has TRBV6-1 and TRBJ1-2; D is uncertain. CDR1 and CDR2 from the germline V gene are MNHNS and SASEGT. CDR3 length: 15 residues. Trimming cost V 0 bases and J 0 bases, with 8 bases left between them. The CDR3 DNA sequence: TGTGCCAGCAGTGAAGCTGACGGGACTAACTATGGCTACACCTTC. This gives the protein CASSEADGTNYGYTF.

The chain employs TRBV19 and TRBJ2-7; 7 nucleotides line up with TRBD1. Germline CDR1 LNHDA, CDR2 SQIVND (reference sequence). The CDR3 has 14 amino acids. V shed 3 bases, J shed 3 bases, and the junction held 5 bases outside the gene matches. CDR3 DNA sequence: TGTGCCAGTAGTATCGCGCGGACAGGCTACGAGCAGTACTTC. Protein: CASSIARTGYEQYF.

The chain links TRBV5-4 to TRBJ2-1; TRBD2 agrees at 9 bases. Germline loops: CDR1 SGHNT, CDR2 YYREEE (reference sequence). This CDR3 has 16 residues. J was trimmed by 0 bases and V by 6 bases; bases with no gene match: 7. The CDR3 DNA reads as TGTGCCAGCAACAGCGGGGGGCTGAGCTCCTACAATGAGCAGTTCTTC. Encoded protein: CASNSGGLSSYNEQFF. Full variable domain (rest looked up from reference TRBV5-4 and TRBJ2-1): ETGVTQSPTHLIKTRGQQVTLRCSSQSGHNTVSWYQQALGQGPQFIFQYYREEENGRGNFPPRFSGLQFPNYSSELNVNALELDDSALYLCASNSGGLSSYNEQFFGPGTRLTVL.

This chain uses TRBV30 with TRBJ1-2, with D perhaps matching TRBD1 (6 bases). The germline V and J ends were trimmed by 0 bases and 2 bases, with 10 bases remaining between them. The CDR3 has 14 residues. In germline, CDR1 is GTSNPN, CDR2 SVGIG (reference sequence). DNA for the CDR3: TGTGCCTGGAGTGTAGCAGGGGTAAACTATGGCTACACCTTC. As protein: CAWSVAGVNYGYTF.

This clone was counted a single time. The rearrangement links TRBV19 to TRBJ1-2; no clear D. Germline-derived CDR1 and CDR2 are LNHDA and SQIVND (reference sequence). This CDR3 comprises 13 residues. V lost 10 bases, J lost 2 bases, and 14 bases lay in between. CDR3 sequence (DNA): TGTGCCACTGAAAAAGAGAGGAACTATGGCTACACCTTC. This codes for CATEKERNYGYTF.

The DNA of the CDR3 is TGTGCCAGCAGATGGACAGGGACTAACTATGGCTACACCTTC. Protein product: CASRWTGTNYGYTF. The V gene is TRBV7-2, the J gene TRBJ1-2, with TRBD1 matching over 8 bases. Germline values: CDR1 SGHTA, CDR2 FQGNSA. Trimming removed 6 bases from V and 0 bases from J; junction bases left unmatched: 3. This CDR3 spans 14 amino acids.

The rearrangement uses TRBV15 and TRBJ1-1, with 9 positions matching TRBD1. CDR1 and CDR2 from the germline V gene are LNHNV and YYDKDF (reference sequence). J was trimmed by 1 base and V by 5 bases; bases with no gene match: 11. The CDR3 is 17 amino acids. Written as DNA, the CDR3 is TGTGCCACCAGCCCGGGACAGGGAGTCCGAGGGAACACTGAAGCTTTCTTT. This encodes CATSPGQGVRGNTEAFF.

This clone was detected once. The chain combines TRBV13 with TRBJ2-7, with D perhaps TRBD2 (6 bases). This CDR3 region has 13 residues. V was clipped by 1 base and J by 7 bases, with 11 bases between them. Germline V gene lookup returns CDR1 PRHDT and CDR2 FYEKMQ (reference sequence). CDR3 nucleotide sequence: TGTGCCAGCAGCTTAGTGGGGACTCAGGAGCAGTACTTC. Translated: CASSLVGTQEQYF. Filled out from reference TRBV13 and TRBJ2-7, the complete variable domain reads AAGVIQSPRHLIKEKRETATLKCYPIPRHDTVYWYQQGPGQDPQFLISFYEKMQSDKGSIPDRFSAQQFSDYHSELNMSSLELGDSALYFCASSLVGTQEQYFGPGTRLTVT.

The chain uses TRBV25-1 and TRBJ1-5, with no clear D. The CDR3 covers 13 residues. Germline loops: CDR1 MGHDK, CDR2 SYGVNS. Trimming took off 5 bases at V and 6 bases at J, with 11 bases between the two ends. The DNA of the CDR3 is TGTGCCAGCAGTCGTTCCGGTGGTCAGCCCCAGCATTTT. It translates to CASSRSGGQPQHF.

The CDR3 reads CASSEGQGYGYTF. Written as DNA, the CDR3 is TGTGCCAGCAGTGAGGGGCAGGGCTATGGCTACACCTTC. V gene TRBV6-1 combines with J gene TRBJ1-2; possibly TRBD1 for D (5 bases). Germline V gene lookup returns CDR1 MNHNS and CDR2 SASEGT. The CDR3 loop spans 13 amino acids. The ends were cut back, 3 bases at V and 4 bases at J, with 9 bases in the middle.

V and J are TRBV29-1 and TRBJ2-5, with 7 bases identical to TRBD2. After removal of 0 bases from V and 7 bases from J, the junction contained 8 bases not matched to a gene. Per the germline V gene, CDR1 is SQVTM and CDR2 is ANQGSEA. The CDR3 loop spans 14 amino acids. DNA for the CDR3: TGCAGCGTTGAAGAAGGTGATGGCGGGGGGACCCAGTACTTC. Amino acid sequence: CSVEEGDGGGTQYF.

The chain employs TRBV11-2 and TRBJ2-7; TRBD2 agrees at 7 bases. This CDR3 is built from 16 residues. Trimming cost V 1 base and J 2 bases; bases outside gene matches: 8. The germline CDR1 and CDR2 sequences are SGHAT and FQNNGV. This CDR3 is CASSLAAGEFPYEQYF. CDR3 sequence (DNA): TGTGCCAGCAGCTTAGCGGCGGGGGAGTTCCCCTACGAGCAGTACTTC.

J is TRBJ1-6 and V is TRBV10-1; D is uncertain. CDR1 WNHNN and CDR2 SYGVQD come from the germline V gene (reference sequence). The CDR3 runs 14 residues. Trimming stripped 8 bases from V and 0 bases from J, with 8 bases between. Here the CDR3 DNA reads TGCGCCAGCTCCGCGGGCTCCTATAATTCACCCCTCCACTTT. Protein: CASSAGSYNSPLHF.

This clone was observed a single time. The chain couples TRBV10-3 to TRBJ1-4; TRBD1 matches 7 bases. This CDR3 has 14 residues. Germline-derived CDR1 and CDR2 are ENHRY and SYGVKD. V was clipped by 8 bases and J by 5 bases; unmatched bases: 8. CDR3 in amino acids: CAIRPGQSNEKLFF. CDR3 coding DNA: TGTGCCATCCGACCGGGACAGTCAAATGAAAAACTGTTTTTT.

The V call is TRBV5-4, the J call TRBJ1-2; unclear D gene. The CDR3 runs 13 residues. The germline CDR1 and CDR2 sequences are SGHNT and YYREEE (reference sequence). V lost 5 bases to trimming and J lost 6 bases, with 14 bases between them. The CDR3 DNA reads TGTGCCAGCAGTAGTCTACCCCAGGATGGCTACACCTTC. It specifies CASSSLPQDGYTF.

The chain links TRBV19 to TRBJ1-6; 8 bases fit TRBD1. The CDR3 totals 13 residues. Per the germline V gene, CDR1 is LNHDA and CDR2 is SQIVND (reference sequence). Trimming at V came to 10 bases and at J to 6 bases, leaving 5 bases not matched to a gene. The CDR3 reads CATQGGGNSPLHF. The DNA of the CDR3 is TGTGCCACACAGGGGGGAGGTAATTCACCCCTCCACTTT. Full variable domain (missing parts from reference TRBV19 and TRBJ1-6): DGGITQSPKYLFRKEGQNVTLSCEQNLNHDAMYWYRQDPGQGLRLIYYSQIVNDFQKGDIAEGYSVSREKKESFPLTVTSAQKNPTAFYLCATQGGGNSPLHFGNGTRLTVT.

V usage is TRBV28 and J usage is TRBJ2-7; 15 bases line up with TRBD2. V was pared by 2 bases and J by 4 bases, with 12 bases of the junction left unmatched. The CDR3 covers 19 residues. Germline V gene sequence: CDR1 MDHEN, CDR2 SYDVKM. CDR3 sequence: CASSLKPPGLAGGLYEQYF. In nucleotides, the CDR3 is TGTGCCAGCAGTTTAAAGCCCCCTGGACTAGCGGGGGGGCTGTACGAGCAGTACTTC.

This rearrangement joins TRBV7-9 to TRBJ2-3; the match to TRBD1 covers 9 bases. The CDR3 length is 14 residues. The V segment lost 5 bases and the J segment 2 bases; nucleotides outside the gene matches: 2. CDR1 SEHNR and CDR2 FQNEAQ come from the germline V gene (reference sequence). The CDR3 reads CASSHRGLTDTQYF. CDR3 in DNA: TGTGCCAGCAGCCACAGGGGGCTCACAGATACGCAGTATTTT.

The chain couples TRBV5-1 to TRBJ2-3, with 11 bases fitting TRBD1. Germline V gene data show CDR1 as SGHRS and CDR2 as YFSETQ. The trim removed 4 bases at V and 0 bases at J, leaving 13 bases unmatched. CDR3 length: 19 amino acids. The CDR3 DNA sequence: TGCGCCAGCAGCCAAAATCCGGGACAGGGGGGTTCTAGCACAGATACGCAGTATTTT. Its translation is CASSQNPGQGGSSTDTQYF.

The rearrangement joins TRBV30 to TRBJ2-1; 12 bases are a match to TRBD2. The CDR3 runs to 17 residues. Losses at the gene ends were 3 bases for V and 5 bases for J; bases not matched to a gene: 11. Germline loops: CDR1 GTSNPN, CDR2 SVGIG (reference sequence). The CDR3 bases are TGTGCCTGGAGGCGTACTAGCGGGGGGATTACTGACAATGAGCAGTTCTTC. Amino acid sequence: CAWRRTSGGITDNEQFF.